This TCR beta chain was captured by sequencing in a study of radiation and T cells in renal cell carcinoma. Study summary: Nephrectomy followed 15 Gy stereotactic body radiation by 4 weeks. Study observations and caveats: Baseline intratumoral clonotype presence is unknown without pretreatment biopsies.

Comments on this clone: The antigen is undetermined.

Produced via immunoSEQ multiplex PCR; TCRdb's table is partial and in-frame only. Among tens of thousands of clones, roughly 79% were seen once, and the ten largest hold roughly 7.4%. Time point in this sample: blood 2 weeks post-SBRT. As to treatment: 15 Gy SBRT to primary tumor, nephrectomy 4 weeks later. Radiation-treated patients gave blood at baseline, week 2 and week 4. The patient's renal cell carcinoma had clear cell pathology. The length of the CDR3 is 16 residues. Per the germline V gene, CDR1 is SGHTA and CDR2 is FQGNSA. Trimming shortened V by 1 base and J by 0 bases, and 11 bases separated the two germline ends.

This rearrangement joins TRBV7-2 to TRBJ2-3; D is possibly TRBD2 (6 bases). The sequences come from blood, collected from a patient whose treatment included radiotherapy and nephrectomy. The receptor was derived from a man aged 55-75 years with renal cell carcinoma. As DNA, the CDR3 is TGTGCCAGCAGCTTAGGGTATGGGGGGAGCACAGATACGCAGTATTTT. It is translated as CASSLGYGGSTDTQYF.